This T cell receptor (beta chain) was captured by sequencing in a study of radiation and T cells in renal cell carcinoma. Study findings and constraints: Top tumor clonotypes rose in blood 2 weeks post-radiation, then contracted.

Regarding time point: blood 2 weeks post-SBRT. Treatment given: 15 Gy SBRT to primary tumor, nephrectomy 4 weeks later. There are 16 residues in the CDR3. CDR1 SGDLS and CDR2 YYNGEE come from the germline V gene. V lost 4 bases, J lost 3 bases, and 11 bases stayed unmatched. The sample holds one count of this clone. The target antigen is unknown. Measured with immunoSEQ multiplex PCR; TCRdb has only the in-frame clones, and not every one. The sample holds roughly 120,000 clones; 80% to 90% are singletons and the top ten take around 2%. This clonotype was obtained from a woman in her fifties or sixties with renal cell carcinoma. The chain has TRBV9 and TRBJ1-2, with 8 bases that match TRBD1. This material consisted of blood, taken from a patient whose treatment included radiotherapy and nephrectomy. The CDR3 here is CASSPEGRGLDYGYTF. CDR3 nucleotides: TGTGCCAGCAGCCCCGAGGGCAGGGGGCTAGACTATGGCTACACCTTC. Variable domain in full (rest from reference TRBV9 and TRBJ1-2): DSGVTQTPKHLITATGQRVTLRCSPRSGDLSVYWYQQSLDQGLQFLIQYYNGEERAKGNILERFSAQQFPDLHSELNLSSLELGDSALYFCASSPEGRGLDYGYTFGSGTRLTVV.